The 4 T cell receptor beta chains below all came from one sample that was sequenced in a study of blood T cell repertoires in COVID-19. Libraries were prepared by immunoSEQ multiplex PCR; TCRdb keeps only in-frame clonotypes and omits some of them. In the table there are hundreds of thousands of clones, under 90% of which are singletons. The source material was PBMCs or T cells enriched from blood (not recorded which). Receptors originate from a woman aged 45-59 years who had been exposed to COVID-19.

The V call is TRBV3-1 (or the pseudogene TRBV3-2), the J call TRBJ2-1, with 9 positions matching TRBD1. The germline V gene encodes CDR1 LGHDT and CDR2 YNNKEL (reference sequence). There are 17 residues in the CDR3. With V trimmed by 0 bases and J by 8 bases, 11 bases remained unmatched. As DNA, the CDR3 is TGTGCCAGCAGCCAAGAATTAGGACAGGGGTTGAGTCATGAGCAGTTCTTC. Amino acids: CASSQELGQGLSHEQFF.

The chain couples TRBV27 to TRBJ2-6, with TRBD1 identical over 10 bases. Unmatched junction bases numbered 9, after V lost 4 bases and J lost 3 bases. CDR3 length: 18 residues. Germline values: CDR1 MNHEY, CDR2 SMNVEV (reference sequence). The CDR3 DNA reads TGTGCCAGCAGTTGGGGGACAGGGGAACCTCTTGGGGCCAACGTCCTGACTTTC. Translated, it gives CASSWGTGEPLGANVLTF.

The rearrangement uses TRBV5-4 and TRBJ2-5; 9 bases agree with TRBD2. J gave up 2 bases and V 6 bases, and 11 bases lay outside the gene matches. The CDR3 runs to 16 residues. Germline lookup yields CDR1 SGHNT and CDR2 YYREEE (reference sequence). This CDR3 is CASTQGGRGGQETQYF. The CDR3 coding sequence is TGTGCCAGCACTCAGGGAGGGCGGGGGGGACAAGAGACCCAGTACTTC. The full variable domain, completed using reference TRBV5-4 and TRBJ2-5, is ETGVTQSPTHLIKTRGQQVTLRCSSQSGHNTVSWYQQALGQGPQFIFQYYREEENGRGNFPPRFSGLQFPNYSSELNVNALELDDSALYLCASTQGGRGGQETQYFGPGTRLLVL.

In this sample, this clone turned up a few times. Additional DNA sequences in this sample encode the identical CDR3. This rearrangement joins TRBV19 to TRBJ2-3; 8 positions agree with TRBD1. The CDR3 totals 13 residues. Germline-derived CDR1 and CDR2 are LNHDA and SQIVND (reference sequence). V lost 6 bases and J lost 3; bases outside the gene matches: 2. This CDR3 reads CASSNRGTDTQYF. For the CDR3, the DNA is TGTGCCAGTAGCAACAGGGGGACAGATACGCAGTATTTT.